A single sample is the source of the 10 T cell receptor beta chains below, sequenced in a study of cytomegalovirus exposure and HLA in healthy donors. PCR was performed using 60 Vbeta and 13 Jbeta primers. Libraries were prepared by immunoSEQ multiplex PCR; TCRdb keeps only in-frame clonotypes and omits some of them. Of 85,000 to 130,000 clones listed, 84% are singletons. The sequenced material came from PBMCs. Source of these receptors: a woman under 30 in good health and CMV-seronegative.

In this sample, this clone turned up a few times. Compared with germline, one end of the junction differs, possibly owing to a read error. The rearrangement links TRBV28 to TRBJ1-5; D not resolved. The CDR3 length is 13 residues. Germline V lookup: CDR1 MDHEN, CDR2 SYDVKM. CDR3 sequence reads: CASSSYSIQPQHF. The DNA for the CDR3 is TGTGCCAGCAGTTCGTATAGCATTCAGCCCCAGCATTTT.

The chain combines TRBV9 with TRBJ1-5; D call uncertain. The germline CDR1 and CDR2 sequences are SGDLS and YYNGEE. Deletions cut 0 bases from V and 4 bases from J, with 8 bases between. The length of the CDR3 is 14 residues. CDR3 bases: TGTGCCAGCAGCGTAGAGCCTCAAAATCAGCCCCAGCATTTT. Translating it yields CASSVEPQNQPQHF.

J is TRBJ2-1 and V is TRBV7-6, with 10 bases fitting TRBD2. This CDR3 contains 16 residues. CDR1 is SGHVS and CDR2 is FNYEAQ in the germline V gene. J lost 5 bases, V lost 7 bases, and 11 bases had no gene match. The chain's CDR3 is CASTDPLAGVDNEQFF. The CDR3 DNA reads TGTGCCAGCACCGACCCTCTAGCGGGAGTTGACAATGAGCAGTTCTTC.

The gene calls are TRBV7-2 and TRBJ2-5, with unresolved D. The J call could be wrong; TRBJ2-7 is a better fit for the DNA end. CDR1 is SGHTA and CDR2 is FQGNSA in the germline V gene. The CDR3 length is 11 residues. The CDR3 reads CASSPYYEQYF. The CDR3 DNA follows: TGTGCCAGCAGCCCATATTACGAGCAGTACTTC.

The V and J genes are TRBV14 and TRBJ2-2; D possibly corresponds to TRBD1 (5 bases). Germline assignment: CDR1 SGHDN and CDR2 FVKESK. V was cut by 1 base and J by 4 bases, with 10 bases left in between. The CDR3 consists of 15 residues. CDR3 DNA sequence: TGTGCCAGCAGCCAAGGTGGACACATCACCGGGGAGCTGTTTTTT. Residues: CASSQGGHITGELFF.

The CDR3: CSVEDWSGTEDEQFF. CDR3 sequence (DNA): TGCAGCGTTGAAGACTGGAGCGGGACGGAGGATGAGCAGTTCTTC. The chain combines TRBV29-1 with TRBJ2-1, with 7 positions matching TRBD2. CDR1 and CDR2 from the germline V gene are SQVTM and ANQGSEA. Losses at the gene ends were 0 bases for V and 8 bases for J; bases not matched to a gene: 10. The CDR3 totals 15 residues.

The chain combines TRBV27 with TRBJ1-6; D not resolved. The CDR3 contains 15 residues. Trimming cost V 6 bases and J 3 bases, with 12 bases left between them. Germline V gene lookup returns CDR1 MNHEY and CDR2 SMNVEV (reference sequence). CDR3 amino acids: CASSLGRVYNSPLHF. The CDR3 DNA reads TGTGCCAGCAGCCTAGGGAGGGTCTATAATTCACCCCTCCACTTT.

The chain has TRBV30 and TRBJ2-7; 11 bases are shared with TRBD1. J lost 3 bases, V lost 3 bases, and 7 bases had no gene match. Germline V gene sequence: CDR1 GTSNPN, CDR2 SVGIG (reference sequence). The CDR3 consists of 15 residues. CDR3 protein: CAWRELGTGGYEQYF. The CDR3 DNA is TGTGCCTGGAGAGAGTTAGGGACAGGGGGCTACGAGCAGTACTTC.

This clone appeared once. The chain couples TRBV18 to TRBJ2-7; TRBD1 aligns across 8 bases. The CDR3 is 15 amino acids. V gave up 5 bases and J gave up 0 bases; unmatched junction bases: 6. Germline CDR1 and CDR2: KGHSH and LQKENI. CDR3 residues: CASSIPGQVSYEQYF. The CDR3 DNA is TGTGCCAGCTCAATCCCGGGACAGGTCTCCTACGAGCAGTACTTC.

The gene calls are TRBV2 and TRBJ2-6, with a weak D call TRBD2 (6 bases). Germline CDR1 is SNHLY and CDR2 is FYNNEI. CDR3 length: 16 residues. Deletions cut 1 base from V and 3 bases from J, with 10 bases between. The CDR3 region has the DNA TGTGCCAGCAGTGAAGTGGGTAGCGGTGGGGCCAACGTCCTGACTTTC. This codes for CASSEVGSGGANVLTF.